Below, one TCR beta chain is given with its context. The target antigen is unknown. The source of the sample is a study of cytomegalovirus exposure and HLA in healthy donors. CDR1 is SGHRS and CDR2 is YFSETQ in the germline V gene. There are 14 residues in the CDR3. Trimming took off 4 bases at V and 5 bases at J, with 14 bases between the two ends. Study-level points and caveats: Cytomegalovirus status was reportedly diagnosed by the classifier with high specificity and sensitivity. Donors were assumed by presence/absence analyses to have roughly uniform sequencing depth. In a later analysis, several top co-occurrence clusters appeared linked to parvovirus B19, influenza, CMV and Epstein-Barr virus.

The PCR contained 60 Vbeta and 13 Jbeta primers. Original processing notes: A follow-up analysis tallied some 80 million unique TCR beta chains, some 11 million shared. Method: immunoSEQ multiplex PCR; TCRdb's copy keeps in-frame clones and lacks some. V and J calls and clone size are as listed in that table; D and trimming were resolved from the DNA. The table lists under 150,000 clones, roughly four fifths of them singletons. Sequences were obtained from PBMCs. The V call is TRBV5-1, the J call TRBJ2-3, with a tentative D call TRBD2 (6 bases). The sequence was obtained from a woman between 50 and 59 years old in good health and CMV-seronegative. The CDR3 nucleotides read TGCGCCAGCAGCACCGGGACTGGGGTAGATACGCAGTATTTT. This gives the protein CASSTGTGVDTQYF. The full variable domain, in which reference TRBV5-1 and TRBJ2-3 provide the parts outside the CDR3, is KAGVTQTPRYLIKTRGQQVTLSCSPISGHRSVSWYQQTPGQGLQFLFEYFSETQRNKGNFPGRFSGRQFSNSRSEMNVSTLELGDSALYLCASSTGTGVDTQYFGPGTRLTVL.